The 15 T cell receptor beta chains below come from one sample, sequenced in a study of T cell responses to AZD1222 COVID-19 vaccine. Clones were read by immunoSEQ multiplex PCR, and TCRdb kept only the in-frame ones, dropping some. The table includes fewer than 100,000 clones, roughly 85% detected once. The sequenced sample was peripheral blood, obtained on day 0 of AZD1222 vaccination. Every receptor here comes from an adult in good health.

The rearrangement uses TRBV5-6 and TRBJ2-1; TRBD2 agrees at 11 bases. With V trimmed by 10 bases and J by 5 bases, 8 bases remained unmatched. The CDR3 totals 14 residues. The germline gives CDR1 SGHDT, CDR2 YYEEEE. CDR3 sequence: CAGELAGEHNEQFF. In nucleotides, the CDR3 is TGTGCCGGCGAACTAGCGGGGGAACACAATGAGCAGTTCTTC.

The rearrangement joins TRBV4-2 to TRBJ2-5, with D perhaps given as TRBD1 or TRBD2 (5 bases each). There are 15 residues in the CDR3. Between the trimmed V and J ends, which lost 3 bases and 2 bases, there was a span of 13 bases. Germline CDR1 and CDR2: LGHNA and YNFKEQ. The CDR3, as DNA: TGTGCCAGCAGCCAGTTTGGTGGGGGACAAGAGACCCAGTACTTC. The encoded protein is CASSQFGGGQETQYF.

This clone has a single count. V usage is TRBV15 and J usage is TRBJ2-2, with D tentatively TRBD1 (8 bases). Germline V gene sequence: CDR1 LNHNV, CDR2 YYDKDF (reference sequence). Trimming left V 8 bases short and J 6 bases short, with 19 bases between. The CDR3 spans 15 residues. CDR3 sequence: CATAFYRGGSGELFF. DNA for the CDR3: TGTGCCACCGCCTTTTACAGGGGGGGTTCCGGGGAGCTGTTTTTT.

CDR3: CSVEGGQGAKGYTF. The CDR3 DNA sequence: TGCAGCGTTGAAGGAGGACAGGGGGCGAAGGGCTACACCTTC. The chain recombines TRBV29-1 with TRBJ1-2; 11 bases are shared with TRBD1. CDR3 length: 14 residues. Germline trimming cut 1 base from V and 8 bases from J; bases unmatched to any gene: 6. The germline V gene has CDR1 SQVTM and CDR2 ANQGSEA.

This clone was found a few times. The V gene is TRBV29-1, the J gene TRBJ2-7; 11 bases fit TRBD1. The germline CDR1 and CDR2 sequences are SQVTM and ANQGSEA. The CDR3 length is 14 residues. Germline trimming cut 2 bases from V and 5 bases from J; bases unmatched to any gene: 5. CDR3 sequence: CSVELGQGDNEQYF. The CDR3 DNA reads as TGCAGCGTTGAATTGGGACAGGGGGACAACGAGCAGTACTTC.

The count of this clone is one. The V gene is TRBV29-1, the J gene TRBJ1-3; D uncertain. Trimming shortened V by 4 bases and J by 1 base, and 8 bases separated the two germline ends. The CDR3 length is 13 residues. CDR1 is SQVTM, CDR2 ANQGSEA, per germline. CDR3 sequence: CSVAQRSGNTIYF. CDR3 nucleotides: TGCAGCGTTGCCCAACGATCTGGAAACACCATATATTTT.

The chain joins TRBV10-3 to TRBJ1-1; D is possibly TRBD1 (5 bases). The V gene's germline CDR1 is ENHRY and CDR2 SYGVKD. The CDR3 spans 14 residues. Trimming shortened V by 6 bases and J by 5 bases, and 16 bases separated the two germline ends. CDR3 bases: TGTGCCATCAGAAGGGAGGTTGGGGGGACTGAAGCTTTCTTT. As protein: CAIRREVGGTEAFF.

The rearrangement uses TRBV2 and TRBJ2-1, with D tentatively TRBD1 (5 bases). Germline V CDR1 and CDR2: SNHLY, FYNNEI. This CDR3 comprises 14 residues. Trimming shortened V by 7 bases and J by 4 bases, and 14 bases separated the two germline ends. The CDR3 sequence is CASTLGQGYNEQFF. The CDR3 DNA follows: TGTGCCAGCACCCTGGGCCAGGGATACAATGAGCAGTTCTTC.

V and J are TRBV12-5 and TRBJ2-2, with D unresolved. V was pared by 4 bases and J by 6 bases, with 18 bases between. Germline CDR1 LGHNT, CDR2 FRNRAP. CDR3 length equals 16 residues. The CDR3 sequence is CASGSPGSLMAGELFF. DNA for the CDR3: TGTGCTAGTGGTTCGCCAGGTAGCCTCATGGCCGGGGAGCTGTTTTTT.

The rearrangement uses TRBV4-3 and TRBJ2-3, with TRBD2 matching 10 bases. V lost 5 bases and J lost 5; bases outside the gene matches: 13. The CDR3 spans 17 residues. Germline V gives CDR1 LGHNA, CDR2 YSLEER. The CDR3 DNA sequence: TGCGCCAGCAGCAAGAATTCTATTAGCGGGGGGCTAGATACGCAGTATTTT. Its protein product is CASSKNSISGGLDTQYF.

The chain couples TRBV2 to TRBJ2-7; no clear D. V lost 2 bases to trimming and J lost 2 bases, with 13 bases between them. CDR1 and CDR2 from the germline V gene are SNHLY and FYNNEI. The CDR3 totals 15 residues. CDR3: CASSEFVTPPYEQYF. CDR3 in DNA: TGTGCCAGCAGTGAATTTGTCACACCCCCCTACGAGCAGTACTTC.

V gene TRBV6-2 or TRBV6-3 combines with J gene TRBJ1-6, with D possibly matching TRBD1 (5 bases). The V end was cut by 5 bases, the J end by 0 bases, with 8 bases between. Germline V gene data show CDR1 as MNHEY and CDR2 as SVGEGT. The CDR3 has 15 amino acids. Written as DNA, the CDR3 is TGTGCCAGCAGTCCAGGGACCTCCTATAATTCACCCCTCCACTTT. It encodes CASSPGTSYNSPLHF.

This clone was observed a few times. The chain links TRBV4-1 to TRBJ2-2; D is ambiguous. Germline V gene data show CDR1 as MGHRA and CDR2 as YSYEKL. This CDR3 spans 14 amino acids. Trimming cost V 1 base and J 5 bases, with 8 bases left between them. The CDR3: CASSQGELTGELFF. DNA of the CDR3: TGCGCCAGCAGCCAAGGAGAGCTTACCGGGGAGCTGTTTTTT.

This chain links TRBV28 with TRBJ1-6, with TRBD1 as a possible D gene (5 bases). From germline, CDR1 is MDHEN and CDR2 SYDVKM. This CDR3 spans 14 amino acids. The V end lost 6 bases, the J end lost 8 bases, and 14 bases lay between the germline ends. The CDR3 sequence: CASSAPGMYSPLHF. The CDR3 DNA follows: TGTGCCAGCAGCGCCCCAGGGATGTATTCACCCCTCCACTTT.

This clone is a singleton in its sample. V gene TRBV5-4 combines with J gene TRBJ1-2, with TRBD1 matching over 7 bases. With 0 bases clipped from V and 2 bases from J, the junction kept 4 bases outside the gene matches. Looked up from germline, CDR1 is SGHNT and CDR2 is YYREEE (reference sequence). CDR3 size: 15 residues. The CDR3 coding sequence is TGTGCCAGCAGCTTGGACGTGGGACAGAACTATGGCTACACCTTC. Its translation: CASSLDVGQNYGYTF.